This T cell receptor (beta chain) came from a study of cytomegalovirus exposure and HLA in healthy donors. Overall study results and limits: Most TCR sequences showed up rarely, but some public TCRs showed up in many donors.

Assay: immunoSEQ multiplex PCR; the TCRdb copy retains only in-frame clones and omits some. The repertoire includes roughly 120,000 clones, approximately 94% of them detected once, and 1% to 1.5% sits in the top ten. About this clone: The antigen remains unidentified.

The germline CDR1 and CDR2 sequences are SGHAT and FQDESV (reference sequence). The V and J ends lost 1 base and 3 bases respectively, with 6 bases between them. The CDR3 consists of 13 residues. The rearrangement links TRBV11-1 to TRBJ1-1; D is unclear. The sample comprised PBMCs. This receptor was identified in a woman aged 18-29 years in good health and CMV-seronegative. The CDR3 protein is CASSLDGDTEAFF. In DNA form, the CDR3 reads TGTGCCAGCAGCTTAGACGGAGACACTGAAGCTTTCTTT. The full variable domain, with the rest looked up from reference TRBV11-1 and TRBJ1-1, is EAEVAQSPRYKITEKSQAVAFWCDPISGHATLYWYRQILGQGPELLVQFQDESVVDDSQLPKDRFSAERLKGVDSTLKIQPAELGDSAMYLCASSLDGDTEAFFGQGTRLTVV.